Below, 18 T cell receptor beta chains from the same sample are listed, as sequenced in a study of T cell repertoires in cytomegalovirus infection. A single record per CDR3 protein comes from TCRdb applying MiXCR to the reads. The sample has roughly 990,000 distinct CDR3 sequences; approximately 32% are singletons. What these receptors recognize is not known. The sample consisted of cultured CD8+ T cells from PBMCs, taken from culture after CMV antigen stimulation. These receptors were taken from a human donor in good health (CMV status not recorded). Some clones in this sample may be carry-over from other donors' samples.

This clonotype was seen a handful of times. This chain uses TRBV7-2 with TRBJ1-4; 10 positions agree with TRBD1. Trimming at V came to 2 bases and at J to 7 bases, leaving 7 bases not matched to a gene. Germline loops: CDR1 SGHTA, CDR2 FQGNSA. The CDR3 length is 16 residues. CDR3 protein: CASSLPKGQGTEKLFF. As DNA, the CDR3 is TGTGCCAGCAGCTTACCGAAGGGACAGGGGACTGAAAAACTGTTTTTT.

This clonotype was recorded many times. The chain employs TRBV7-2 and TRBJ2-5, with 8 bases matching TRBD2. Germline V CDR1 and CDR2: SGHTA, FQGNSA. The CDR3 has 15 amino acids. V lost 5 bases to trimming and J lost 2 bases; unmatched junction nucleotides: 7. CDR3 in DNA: TGTGCCAGCAGCACTTATAGCGGGGAACAAGAGACCCAGTACTTC. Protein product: CASSTYSGEQETQYF.

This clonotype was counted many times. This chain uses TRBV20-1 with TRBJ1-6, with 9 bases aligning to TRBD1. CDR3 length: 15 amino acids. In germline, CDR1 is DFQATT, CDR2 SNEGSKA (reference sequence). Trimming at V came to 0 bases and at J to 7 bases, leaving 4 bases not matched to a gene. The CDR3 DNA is TGCAGTGCTAGAGATTTCACAGGGGGCAATTCACCCCTCCACTTT. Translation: CSARDFTGGNSPLHF.

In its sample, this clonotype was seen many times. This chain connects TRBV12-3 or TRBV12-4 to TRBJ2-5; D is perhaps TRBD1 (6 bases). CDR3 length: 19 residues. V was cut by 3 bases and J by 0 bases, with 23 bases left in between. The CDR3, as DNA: TGTGCCAGCAGTTTTCAGCCCCCGGGGACACCTTGGTACCAAGAGACCCAGTACTTC. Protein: CASSFQPPGTPWYQETQYF.

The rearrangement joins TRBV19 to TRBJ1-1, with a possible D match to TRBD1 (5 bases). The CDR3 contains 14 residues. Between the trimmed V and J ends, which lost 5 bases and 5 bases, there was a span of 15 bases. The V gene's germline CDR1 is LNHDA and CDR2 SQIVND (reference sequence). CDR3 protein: CASSFRGVGTEAFF. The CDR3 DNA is TGTGCCAGTAGTTTTCGGGGGGTAGGGACTGAAGCTTTCTTT.

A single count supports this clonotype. CDR3 bases: TGTGCCAGCAGTTATGGTCATCAGCCCCAGCATTTT. It codes for CASSYGHQPQHF. This rearrangement joins TRBV6-2 or TRBV6-3 to TRBJ1-5; unclear D gene. V lost 3 bases and J 5 bases, leaving 5 bases between the germline ends. The CDR3 loop spans 12 amino acids. Germline V gives CDR1 MNHEY, CDR2 SVGEGT.

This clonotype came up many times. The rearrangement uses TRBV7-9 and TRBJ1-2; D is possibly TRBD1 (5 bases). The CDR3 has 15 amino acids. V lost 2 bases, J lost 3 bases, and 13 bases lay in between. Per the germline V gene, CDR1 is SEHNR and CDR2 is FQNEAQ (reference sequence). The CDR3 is CASSLTEGQDYGYTF. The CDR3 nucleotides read TGTGCCAGCAGCTTAACTGAGGGGCAGGACTATGGCTACACCTTC.

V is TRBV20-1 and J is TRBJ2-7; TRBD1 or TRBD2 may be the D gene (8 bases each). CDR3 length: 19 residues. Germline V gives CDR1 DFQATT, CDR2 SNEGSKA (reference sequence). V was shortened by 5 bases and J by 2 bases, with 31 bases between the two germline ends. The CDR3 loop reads CSAHYSGGKKRGPTYEQYF. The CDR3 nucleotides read TGCAGTGCTCACTATTCAGGGGGCAAGAAGCGGGGGCCGACCTACGAGCAGTACTTC.

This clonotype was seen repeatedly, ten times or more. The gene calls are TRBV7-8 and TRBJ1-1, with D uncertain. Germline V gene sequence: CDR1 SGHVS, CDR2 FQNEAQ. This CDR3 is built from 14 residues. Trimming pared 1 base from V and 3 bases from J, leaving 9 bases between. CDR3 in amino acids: CASSLVWVDTEAFF. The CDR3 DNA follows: TGTGCCAGCAGCTTAGTATGGGTAGACACTGAAGCTTTCTTT.

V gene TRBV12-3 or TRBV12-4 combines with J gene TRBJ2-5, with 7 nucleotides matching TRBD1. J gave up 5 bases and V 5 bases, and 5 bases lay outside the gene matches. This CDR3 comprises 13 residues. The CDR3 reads CASSRQGWETQYF. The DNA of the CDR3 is TGTGCCAGCAGTCGACAGGGATGGGAGACCCAGTACTTC.

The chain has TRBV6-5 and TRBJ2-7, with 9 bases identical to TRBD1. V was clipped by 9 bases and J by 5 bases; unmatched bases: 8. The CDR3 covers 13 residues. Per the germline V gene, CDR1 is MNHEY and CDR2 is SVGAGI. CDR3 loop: CASFSGTGNEQYF. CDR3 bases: TGTGCCAGTTTTTCCGGGACAGGGAACGAGCAGTACTTC.

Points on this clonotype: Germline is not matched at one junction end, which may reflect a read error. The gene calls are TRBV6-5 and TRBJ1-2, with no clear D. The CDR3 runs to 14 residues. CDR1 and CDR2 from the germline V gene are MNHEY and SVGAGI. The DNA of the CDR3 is TGTACCAGCAGTGAATTGGCAGGAAACTATGGCTACACCTTC. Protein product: CTSSELAGNYGYTF.

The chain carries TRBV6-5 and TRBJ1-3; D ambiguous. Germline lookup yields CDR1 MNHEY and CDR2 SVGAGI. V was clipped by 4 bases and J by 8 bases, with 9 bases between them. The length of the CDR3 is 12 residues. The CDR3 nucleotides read TGTGCCAGCAGTTCCCCTCGTGACACCATATATTTT. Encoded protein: CASSSPRDTIYF.

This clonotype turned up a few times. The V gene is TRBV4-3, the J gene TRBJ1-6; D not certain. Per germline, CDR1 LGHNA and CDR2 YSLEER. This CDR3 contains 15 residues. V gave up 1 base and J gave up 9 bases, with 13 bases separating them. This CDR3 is CASSQVISVSSPLHF. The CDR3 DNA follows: TGCGCCAGCAGCCAAGTAATTTCGGTTAGTTCACCCCTCCACTTT.

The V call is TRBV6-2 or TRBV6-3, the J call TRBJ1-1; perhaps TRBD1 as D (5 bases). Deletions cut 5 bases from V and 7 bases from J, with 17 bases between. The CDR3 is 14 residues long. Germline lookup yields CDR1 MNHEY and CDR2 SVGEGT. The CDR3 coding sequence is TGTGCCAGCAGTCAGTCCGGGACCCCGGTTGAAGCTTTCTTT. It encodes CASSQSGTPVEAFF.

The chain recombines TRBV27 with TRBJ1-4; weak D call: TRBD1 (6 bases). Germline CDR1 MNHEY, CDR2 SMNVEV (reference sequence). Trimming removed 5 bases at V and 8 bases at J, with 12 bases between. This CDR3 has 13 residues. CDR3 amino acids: CASSGGHREKLFF. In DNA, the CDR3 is TGTGCCAGCAGTGGGGGGCACAGAGAAAAACTGTTTTTT.

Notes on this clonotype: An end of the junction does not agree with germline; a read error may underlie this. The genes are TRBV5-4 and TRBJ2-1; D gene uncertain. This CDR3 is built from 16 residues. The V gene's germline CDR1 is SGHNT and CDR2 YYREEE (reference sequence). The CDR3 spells CANSTGLGNGYNEQFF. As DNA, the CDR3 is TGTGCCAACAGCACCGGTCTCGGCAACGGTTACAATGAGCAGTTCTTC.

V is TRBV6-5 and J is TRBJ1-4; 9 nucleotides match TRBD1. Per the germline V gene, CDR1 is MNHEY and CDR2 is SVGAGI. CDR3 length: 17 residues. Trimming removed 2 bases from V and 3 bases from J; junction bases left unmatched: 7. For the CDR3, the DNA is TGTGCCAGCAGTTACACCGGGACAGGGCAGGCTAATGAAAAACTGTTTTTT. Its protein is CASSYTGTGQANEKLFF.